This TCR beta chain was observed in a study of T-cell memory formation after mild COVID-19. Findings and caveats of the study: Clones contracting day 15 to 85 were balanced CD4/CD8; later expanders leaned CD4+.

Comments on this clonotype: As yet, its antigen is unknown.

MiXCR, applied by TCRdb to the 5' RACE reads, yields one record per CDR3 protein. This table has 250,000 to 350,000 distinct CDR3 sequences, roughly an eighth appearing once. J lost 7 bases, V lost 4 bases, and 13 bases had no gene match. Per the germline V gene, CDR1 is SGHRS and CDR2 is YFSETQ. The CDR3 spans 16 residues. This chain links TRBV5-1 with TRBJ1-4; 7 positions agree with TRBD1. The sequence came from a man aged 18 to 30 who had mild COVID-19 (a few samples of this study predate the infection). Cell type and time point are not known. The sample consisted of PBMCs or a T cell subset sorted from them (not recorded which). The CDR3 sequence is CASSAPDRDGGEKLFF. Written as DNA, the CDR3 is TGCGCCAGCAGCGCTCCAGACAGGGATGGAGGTGAAAAACTGTTTTTT.